This TCR beta chain was identified in a study of chemoradiotherapy in HPV16-positive cancers. CDR1 and CDR2 from the germline V gene are MDHEN and SYDVKM. The CDR3 sequence is 13 residues long. V gave up 3 bases and J gave up 3 bases, with 8 bases separating them. This clone was counted between two and nine times. Clones were sequenced by immunoSEQ multiplex PCR, and TCRdb holds only the in-frame ones, with some missing. This table has 4,500 to 6,500 clones, about three quarters appearing once. Sampling was carried out from a patient who underwent chemoradiotherapy. This TCR derives from a human donor with HPV-associated anogenital cancer. The rearrangement links TRBV28 to TRBJ1-2, with a possible D match to TRBD1 (5 bases). The CDR3 loop is CASSFDRDYGYTF. The CDR3 nucleotides read TGTGCCAGCAGTTTCGACAGAGACTATGGCTACACCTTC.